The present entry profiles one T cell receptor beta chain with its context. The CDR3 runs to 15 residues. Per the germline V gene, CDR1 is SGHKS and CDR2 is YYEKEE (reference sequence). V was cut by 2 bases and J by 0 bases, with 11 bases left in between. This sample stems from a study of blood T cell repertoires in COVID-19. Profiled with immunoSEQ multiplex PCR; TCRdb holds only in-frame clones, not every one. The sample holds about 260,000 clones; about 87% are singletons and the top ten take more than 8.5%. This receptor was obtained from an older woman with COVID-19, enrolled during active disease. The sequencing sample was made of peripheral blood. The chain carries TRBV5-5 and TRBJ1-1; D is possibly TRBD1 (6 bases). The CDR3 DNA is TGTGCCAGCAGCTTCTTGGGGGCGCTGAACACTGAAGCTTTCTTT. Translating it yields CASSFLGALNTEAFF.